The 22 T cell receptor beta chains reported below all come from one sample, sequenced in a study of CD8 T cells in ankylosing spondylitis. Points from the study as a whole: Seemingly distinctive of ankylosing spondylitis blood was a TCR beta motif formed by eight highly homologous variants.

TCRdb reprocessed the 5' RACE reads with MiXCR, giving one entry per CDR3 protein. The sample includes some 700,000 distinct CDR3 sequences, around a fifth seen only once; the top ten take approximately 18%. The antigens these receptors bind are not known. Sequenced material: blood, either unsorted or a sorted T cell fraction (not recorded which). Source of these receptors: a male donor with ankylosing spondylitis.

The chain carries TRBV20-1 and TRBJ2-2; the D call may be TRBD1 or TRBD2 (6 bases each). The CDR3 runs 14 residues. The germline V gene has CDR1 DFQATT and CDR2 SNEGSKA (reference sequence). V dropped 7 bases and J dropped 2 bases, with 14 bases sitting between them. CDR3 sequence reads: CSVRRGANTGELFF. Written as DNA, the CDR3 is TGCAGTGTAAGAAGGGGGGCCAACACCGGGGAGCTGTTTTTT.

This clonotype was detected a few times. The genes are TRBV6-5 and TRBJ2-1, with D tentatively TRBD1 or TRBD2 (5 bases each). Germline loops: CDR1 MNHEY, CDR2 SVGAGI. V lost 0 bases and J 6 bases, leaving 12 bases between the germline ends. The CDR3 consists of 15 residues. The CDR3 region has the DNA TGTGCCAGCAGTTACTCGATAGGGACGAGCAATGAGCAGTTCTTC. This sequence encodes CASSYSIGTSNEQFF.

This clonotype showed up just a few times. The J gene is TRBJ2-7, the V gene TRBV6-2 or TRBV6-3; D call uncertain. The V and J ends lost 3 bases and 3 bases respectively, with 15 bases between them. The CDR3 covers 15 residues. CDR1 is MNHEY, CDR2 SVGEGT, per germline. The CDR3: CASSYESSGYYEQYF. DNA for the CDR3: TGTGCCAGCAGTTATGAGAGTTCGGGTTACTACGAGCAGTACTTC.

CDR3 nucleotides: TGCGCCAGCAGCCAAGATTCCAGCGGAGCCAAAAACATTCAGTACTTC. Its translation: CASSQDSSGAKNIQYF. This rearrangement joins TRBV4-3 to TRBJ2-4, with D tentatively TRBD2 (5 bases). This CDR3 is built from 16 residues. Germline CDR1 and CDR2: LGHNA and YSLEER. V lost 0 bases to trimming and J lost 0 bases, with 9 bases between them.

The gene calls are TRBV5-1 and TRBJ2-3, with D possibly matching TRBD1 (5 bases). The germline V gene has CDR1 SGHRS and CDR2 YFSETQ. V was shortened by 1 base and J by 4 bases, with 13 bases between the two germline ends. This CDR3 contains 15 residues. The CDR3 nucleotides read TGCGCCAGCAGCTTGCGTCAGGGTCTCCCAGATACGCAGTATTTT. It translates to CASSLRQGLPDTQYF.

This rearrangement joins TRBV29-1 to TRBJ1-2; D is uncertain. This CDR3 has 12 amino acids. Trimming pared 0 bases from V and 6 bases from J, leaving 8 bases between. Germline V CDR1 and CDR2: SQVTM, ANQGSEA. CDR3: CSVEDLRDGYTF. CDR3 bases: TGCAGCGTTGAAGATCTGAGGGATGGCTACACCTTC.

This clonotype was seen more than once but under ten times. The chain carries TRBV20-1 and TRBJ2-1, with a tentative D call TRBD2 (5 bases). Germline values: CDR1 DFQATT, CDR2 SNEGSKA (reference sequence). CDR3 length equals 13 residues. Trimming removed 5 bases from V and 6 bases from J, with 14 bases in between. The chain's CDR3 is CSARTDFTNEQFF. In DNA, the CDR3 is TGCAGTGCTCGGACGGACTTCACCAATGAGCAGTTCTTC.

This clonotype was recorded a few times. V is TRBV5-1 and J is TRBJ1-6, with a possible D match to TRBD1 (5 bases). Between the trimmed V and J ends, which lost 2 bases and 7 bases, there was a span of 10 bases. Germline assignment: CDR1 SGHRS and CDR2 YFSETQ. The CDR3 covers 14 residues. CDR3 sequence reads: CASSLLQENSPLHF. Written as DNA, the CDR3 is TGCGCCAGCAGCTTACTACAGGAGAATTCACCCCTCCACTTT.

This chain links TRBV14 with TRBJ2-7; D remains unclear. Trimming removed 1 base from V and 8 bases from J, with 15 bases in between. The CDR3 has 14 amino acids. The germline CDR1 and CDR2 sequences are SGHDN and FVKESK. The CDR3 reads CASSQGKPTGQQYF. CDR3 DNA sequence: TGTGCCAGCAGCCAAGGAAAGCCTACTGGGCAGCAGTACTTC.

The chain employs TRBV7-2 and TRBJ2-1; 9 bases fit TRBD1. The germline V gene has CDR1 SGHTA and CDR2 FQGNSA. The CDR3 contains 15 residues. The trim removed 4 bases at V and 6 bases at J, leaving 7 bases unmatched. The CDR3 nucleotides read TGTGCCAGCAGCTACAGAGGACAGGGGTTCAATGAGCAGTTCTTC. It encodes CASSYRGQGFNEQFF. Using reference TRBV7-2 and TRBJ2-1 for the parts outside the CDR3, the full variable domain is GAGVSQSPSNKVTEKGKDVELRCDPISGHTALYWYRQSLGQGLEFLIYFQGNSAPDKSGLPSDRFSAERTGGSVSTLTIQRTQQEDSAVYLCASSYRGQGFNEQFFGPGTRLTVL.

This clonotype was observed many times. The chain couples TRBV5-1 to TRBJ2-1; 7 bases line up with TRBD2. Per the germline V gene, CDR1 is SGHRS and CDR2 is YFSETQ. This CDR3 contains 16 residues. The trim removed 0 bases at V and 9 bases at J, leaving 12 bases unmatched. The CDR3 reads CASSLAASGPGGEQFF. CDR3 coding DNA: TGCGCCAGCAGCTTGGCGGCTAGCGGTCCGGGGGGTGAGCAGTTCTTC.

To note about this clonotype: The junction differs from germline at one of its ends, possibly a read error. The rearrangement uses TRBV12-3 or TRBV12-4 and TRBJ2-1, with 9 bases identical to TRBD1. The CDR3 is made up of 15 amino acids. The CDR3 sequence is CASSQATGGVNELFF. Here the CDR3 DNA reads TGTGCCAGCAGTCAAGCGACAGGGGGAGTGAATGAGCTGTTCTTC.

This clonotype was observed at least ten times. The V and J genes are TRBV9 and TRBJ1-3; a possible D gene is TRBD1 (5 bases). The V and J ends lost 3 bases and 1 base respectively, with 20 bases between them. The CDR3 covers 18 residues. Per the germline V gene, CDR1 is SGDLS and CDR2 is YYNGEE. The CDR3 DNA follows: TGTGCCAGCAGCGCGTCCCGGGACGCCGGCAGGTCTGGAAACACCATATATTTT. It specifies CASSASRDAGRSGNTIYF.

The chain combines TRBV6-1 with TRBJ2-7, with a weak D call TRBD1 (5 bases). The CDR3 extends over 15 amino acids. In germline, CDR1 is MNHNS, CDR2 SASEGT. V gave up 6 bases and J gave up 2 bases, with 17 bases separating them. CDR3 DNA: TGTGCCAGCAGCGCCGACTTGAAGGGGACCTACGAGCAGTACTTC. Residues: CASSADLKGTYEQYF.

This clonotype occurred a few times. The chain recombines TRBV5-1 with TRBJ1-5; a weak D match, TRBD1 (5 bases). The CDR3 contains 15 residues. From germline, CDR1 is SGHRS and CDR2 YFSETQ. Deletions cut 4 bases from V and 4 bases from J, with 15 bases between. The CDR3 loop is CASSLLGAENQPQHF. The CDR3 DNA reads TGCGCCAGCAGCCTGCTCGGGGCGGAGAATCAGCCCCAGCATTTT.

The genes are TRBV7-1 and TRBJ2-3; 8 nucleotides align to TRBD2. TRBV7-1 carries the ORF label, with uncertain function. The CDR3 covers 17 residues. V gave up 5 bases and J gave up 5 bases; unmatched junction bases: 15. In DNA, the CDR3 is TGTGCCAGCAGCCCCCGGGTAGCGGGATATGGGGTAGATACGCAGTATTTT. This codes for CASSPRVAGYGVDTQYF.

The V gene is TRBV7-9, the J gene TRBJ1-2; the D gene is possibly TRBD1 (5 bases). The V gene's germline CDR1 is SEHNR and CDR2 FQNEAQ (reference sequence). V was clipped by 5 bases and J by 4 bases, with 17 bases between them. There are 15 residues in the CDR3. CDR3 amino acids: CASSRTQGDRYGYTF. CDR3 DNA: TGTGCCAGCAGCCGTACCCAGGGAGACCGCTATGGCTACACCTTC. Drawing the rest from reference TRBV7-9 and TRBJ1-2, the complete variable domain is DTGVSQNPRHKITKRGQNVTFRCDPISEHNRLYWYRQTLGQGPEFLTYFQNEAQLEKSRLLSDRFSAERPKGSFSTLEIQRTEQGDSAMYLCASSRTQGDRYGYTFGSGTRLTVV.

The chain couples TRBV7-9 to TRBJ1-4, with 7 bases fitting TRBD1. Looked up from germline, CDR1 is SEHNR and CDR2 is FQNEAQ (reference sequence). This CDR3 contains 15 residues. The V and J ends lost 5 bases and 3 bases, in that order; junction bases with no gene match: 6. The CDR3: CASSPKGAANEKLFF. CDR3 bases: TGTGCCAGCAGCCCTAAGGGGGCAGCTAATGAAAAACTGTTTTTT.

V is TRBV13 and J is TRBJ1-1, with a tentative D call TRBD1 (6 bases). The CDR3 has 12 residues. V was pared by 4 bases and J by 5 bases, with 8 bases between. CDR1 is PRHDT and CDR2 is FYEKMQ in the germline V gene (reference sequence). CDR3 region: CASSYGQTEAFF. CDR3 coding DNA: TGTGCCAGCAGCTATGGACAGACTGAAGCTTTCTTT.

A few counts support this clonotype. For the CDR3, the DNA is TGTGCCAGCAGCCGAGGGGTTGCGGGCCCTGAAGCTTTCTTT. Protein: CASSRGVAGPEAFF. The chain has TRBV12-3 or TRBV12-4 and TRBJ1-1, with D possibly TRBD1 on 5 matching bases. V shed 6 bases and J shed 6 bases, with 17 bases lying between them. The CDR3 is 14 residues long.

The chain couples TRBV9 to TRBJ2-5; D remains unclear. CDR3 length: 15 amino acids. The germline CDR1 and CDR2 sequences are SGDLS and YYNGEE. Trimming removed 0 bases from V and 2 bases from J, with 11 bases in between. The CDR3: CASSVGRFLQETQYF. CDR3 sequence (DNA): TGTGCCAGCAGCGTAGGACGTTTTCTTCAAGAGACCCAGTACTTC.

In its sample, this clonotype was seen a few times. The chain couples TRBV20-1 to TRBJ2-7; 11 nucleotides match TRBD2. The J segment lost 6 bases and the V segment lost 6 bases, leaving 13 bases of the junction unmatched. This CDR3 has 15 residues. Germline assignment: CDR1 DFQATT and CDR2 SNEGSKA (reference sequence). CDR3 region: CSAPYSGRAFSEQYF. The DNA for the CDR3 is TGCAGTGCCCCGTATAGCGGGAGGGCCTTTAGCGAGCAGTACTTC.